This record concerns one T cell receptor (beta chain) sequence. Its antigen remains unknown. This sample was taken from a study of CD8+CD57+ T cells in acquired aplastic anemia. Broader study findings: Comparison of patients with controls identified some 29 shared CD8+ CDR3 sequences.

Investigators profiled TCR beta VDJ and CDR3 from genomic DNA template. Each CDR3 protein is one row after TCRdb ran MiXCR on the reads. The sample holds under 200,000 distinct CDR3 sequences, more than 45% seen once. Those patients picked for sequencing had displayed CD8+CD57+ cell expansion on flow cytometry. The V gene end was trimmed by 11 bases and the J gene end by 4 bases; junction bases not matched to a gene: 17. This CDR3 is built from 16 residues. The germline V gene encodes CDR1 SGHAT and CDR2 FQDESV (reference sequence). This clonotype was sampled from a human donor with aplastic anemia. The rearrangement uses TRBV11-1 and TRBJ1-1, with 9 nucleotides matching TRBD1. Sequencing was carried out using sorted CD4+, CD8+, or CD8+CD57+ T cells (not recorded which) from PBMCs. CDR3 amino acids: CAWSRETGGAGTEAFF. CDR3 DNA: TGTGCCTGGAGTAGGGAAACAGGGGGCGCCGGCACTGAAGCTTTCTTT.